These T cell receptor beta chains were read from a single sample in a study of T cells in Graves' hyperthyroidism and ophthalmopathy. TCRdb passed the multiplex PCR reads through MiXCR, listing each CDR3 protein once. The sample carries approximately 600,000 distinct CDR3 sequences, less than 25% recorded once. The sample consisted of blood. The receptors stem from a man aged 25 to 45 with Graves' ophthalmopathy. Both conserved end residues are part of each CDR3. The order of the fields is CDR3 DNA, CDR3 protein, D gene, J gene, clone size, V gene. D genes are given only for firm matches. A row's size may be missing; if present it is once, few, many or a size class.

DNA: TGTGCCAGCATCTGGGGGTATACAGATACGCAGTATTTT
CDR3: CASIWGYTDTQYF
D: -
J: TRBJ2-3
size: -
V: TRBV12-3/TRBV12-4

DNA: TGCAGTGCTAGAGCTTCAGGGGCCTGGGAGCTGTTTTTT
CDR3: CSARASGAWELFF
D: -
J: TRBJ2-2
size: few
V: TRBV20-1

DNA: TGTGCCAGCAGTACGACAGGGTTTATGGAGACCCAGTACTTC
CDR3: CASSTTGFMETQYF
D: TRBD1
J: TRBJ2-5
size: many
V: TRBV27

DNA: TGTGCCAGTAGTGTGACTAGTATGTACGAGCAGTACTTC
CDR3: CASSVTSMYEQYF
D: -
J: TRBJ2-7
size: -
V: TRBV19

DNA: TGTGCCAGCAGTTATACCGGGACTAGCGGGAGGACCGAGCAGTACTTC
CDR3: CASSYTGTSGRTEQYF
D: TRBD2
J: TRBJ2-7
size: few
V: TRBV9

DNA: TGTGCCAGCAGTGTGGTAAGCGGCTACGAGCAGTACTTC
CDR3: CASSVVSGYEQYF
D: -
J: TRBJ2-7
size: few
V: TRBV6-1

DNA: TGTGCCAGCTTGGGGGCCCCGGCCTACGAGCAGTACTTC
CDR3: CASLGAPAYEQYF
D: -
J: TRBJ2-7
size: many
V: TRBV11-2

DNA: TGTGCCAGCAGCCTCGGGGCCACGATAGGGTACTCCTACAATGAGCAGTTCTTC
CDR3: CASSLGATIGYSYNEQFF
D: -
J: TRBJ2-1
size: many
V: TRBV7-8

DNA: TGTGCCAGCAGACGTCCGGGACTAGCGGAGACCAATGAGCAGTTCTTC
CDR3: CASRRPGLAETNEQFF
D: TRBD2
J: TRBJ2-1
size: many
V: TRBV2

DNA: TGTGCCAGCAGCCAACTCGGTAGCGCTGCCTACGAGCAGTACTTC
CDR3: CASSQLGSAAYEQYF
D: -
J: TRBJ2-7
size: -
V: TRBV5-8

DNA: TGTGCCAGCAGTTTTAACGTGTTAGGTTCACCCCTCCACTTT
CDR3: CASSFNVLGSPLHF
D: -
J: TRBJ1-6
size: -
V: TRBV27

DNA: TGTGCCAGCAGTCCCGACAGGCGGCTATCCGAGCAGTACTTC
CDR3: CASSPDRRLSEQYF
D: -
J: TRBJ2-7
size: few
V: TRBV28

DNA: TGTGCCAGCAGTTGGGAGGACTATTCCAATGAGCAGTTCTTC
CDR3: CASSWEDYSNEQFF
D: -
J: TRBJ2-1
size: few
V: TRBV6-1

DNA: TGCGCCAGCAGCTTTTACGACACCGGGGAGCTGTTTTTT
CDR3: CASSFYDTGELFF
D: -
J: TRBJ2-2
size: -
V: TRBV5-1

DNA: TGTGCCAGCAGCGTAGGACAGAACTACGAGCAGTACTTC
CDR3: CASSVGQNYEQYF
D: -
J: TRBJ2-7
size: -
V: TRBV9

DNA: TGTGCCAGCAGCCCGACCGGGACTAGTTCGGAAGAGACCCAGTACTTC
CDR3: CASSPTGTSSEETQYF
D: TRBD2
J: TRBJ2-5
size: few
V: TRBV4-2

DNA: TGCGCCAGCAGCACCTCGATCCGGGCCTACAATCAGCCCCAGCATTTT
CDR3: CASSTSIRAYNQPQHF
D: -
J: TRBJ1-5
size: many
V: TRBV5-1

DNA: TGCAGTGCTAGAGATACGGTTAAGGGCACCTACGAGCAGTACTTC
CDR3: CSARDTVKGTYEQYF
D: -
J: TRBJ2-7
size: many
V: TRBV20-1

DNA: TGCGCCAGCAGCGCGGGAGATACGCAGTATTTT
CDR3: CASSAGDTQYF
D: -
J: TRBJ2-3
size: -
V: TRBV5-1

DNA: TGTGCCAGCAGCTTGGGACAGGGAACCGAAAAACTGTTTTTT
CDR3: CASSLGQGTEKLFF
D: TRBD1
J: TRBJ1-4
size: many
V: TRBV5-1

DNA: TGCGCCAGCAGCTTGTCACTTAGCGGGAGGGCCAGAGATACGCAGTATTTT
CDR3: CASSLSLSGRARDTQYF
D: TRBD2
J: TRBJ2-3
size: once
V: TRBV5-1

DNA: TGCGCCAGCAGCTCTGGGGCGGGTTTTACTAATGAAAAACTGTTTTTT
CDR3: CASSSGAGFTNEKLFF
D: -
J: TRBJ1-4
size: few
V: TRBV5-1

DNA: TGTGCCAGCAGCGCCCCTCAAGGAGGGGGTCACGGGGCCAACGTCCTGACTTTC
CDR3: CASSAPQGGGHGANVLTF
D: -
J: TRBJ2-6
size: -
V: TRBV9

DNA: TGCAGCGTCTGGGATCGTCAGCAGGATGATGAGCAGTTCTTC
CDR3: CSVWDRQQDDEQFF
D: -
J: TRBJ2-1
size: -
V: TRBV29-1

DNA: TGCAGCGTTACCAGGGGAAACACTGAAGCTTTCTTT
CDR3: CSVTRGNTEAFF
D: -
J: TRBJ1-1
size: many
V: TRBV29-1

DNA: TGCAGTGTCCGACGGGGCGAGAGCTCCTACGAGCAGTACTTC
CDR3: CSVRRGESSYEQYF
D: -
J: TRBJ2-7
size: many
V: TRBV20-1

DNA: TGTGCCAGCAGTTTAGTTCGTCCTACCTGGAGCTCCTATAATTCACCCCTCCACTTT
CDR3: CASSLVRPTWSSYNSPLHF
D: -
J: TRBJ1-6
size: -
V: TRBV28

DNA: TGTGCCAGCAGCTTAACGGGTTCGGGTAATTCACCCCTCCACTTT
CDR3: CASSLTGSGNSPLHF
D: -
J: TRBJ1-6
size: -
V: TRBV5-6

DNA: TGTGCCAGCAGTTTCGTGGGTTCCTACAATGAGCAGTTCTTC
CDR3: CASSFVGSYNEQFF
D: -
J: TRBJ2-1
size: -
V: TRBV12-3/TRBV12-4

DNA: TGTGCCAGCCGCCCAGGGTTTGGGACCTACGAGCAGTACTTC
CDR3: CASRPGFGTYEQYF
D: -
J: TRBJ2-7
size: -
V: TRBV6-4

DNA: TGTGCCAGCAGCTTACAGACTAGCGGGAGGTGGACAGATACGCAGTATTTT
CDR3: CASSLQTSGRWTDTQYF
D: TRBD2
J: TRBJ2-3
size: -
V: TRBV7-2

DNA: TGTGCCAGCAGGGCGGCTTCTAATGAAAAACTGTTTTTT
CDR3: CASRAASNEKLFF
D: -
J: TRBJ1-4
size: -
V: TRBV28

DNA: TGTGCCATCAGTCTAGGGACAGGGGGCTCCGAGCAGTACTTC
CDR3: CAISLGTGGSEQYF
D: TRBD1
J: TRBJ2-7
size: few
V: TRBV10-3

DNA: TGTGCCAGCGGAGGGACAGGGGGCGGGGAGCCCCAGCATTTT
CDR3: CASGGTGGGEPQHF
D: TRBD1
J: TRBJ1-5
size: many
V: TRBV12-3/TRBV12-4

DNA: TGTGCCAGCAGTTTAAGTCGGGGACGCCGCGGCACAGATACGCAGTATTTT
CDR3: CASSLSRGRRGTDTQYF
D: -
J: TRBJ2-3
size: -
V: TRBV28

DNA: TGCGCCAGCAGCCCTTACTCGATGATGACTAAGGACTACGAGCAGTACTTC
CDR3: CASSPYSMMTKDYEQYF
D: -
J: TRBJ2-7
size: few
V: TRBV4-1

DNA: TGTGCCAGCAGTAAACAGGGGGCGTTTGAAAAACTGTTTTTT
CDR3: CASSKQGAFEKLFF
D: TRBD1
J: TRBJ1-4
size: -
V: TRBV28

DNA: TGCGCCAGCAGGTCGGGGGCGGGCACCGGGGAGCTGTTTTTT
CDR3: CASRSGAGTGELFF
D: -
J: TRBJ2-2
size: -
V: TRBV10-2

DNA: TGTGCCAGCAGTTTATTCGGCCAGAACAATGAGCAGTTCTTC
CDR3: CASSLFGQNNEQFF
D: -
J: TRBJ2-1
size: -
V: TRBV28

DNA: TGTGCCAGCAGTTTAGGGGGACTAGCGGGAGTCTCCCCGGAGCTGTTTTTT
CDR3: CASSLGGLAGVSPELFF
D: TRBD2
J: TRBJ2-2
size: -
V: TRBV12-3/TRBV12-4

DNA: TGTGCCAGCAGCCAAGATGGGCAGGAGGAGACCTACGAGCAGTACTTC
CDR3: CASSQDGQEETYEQYF
D: -
J: TRBJ2-7
size: -
V: TRBV14

DNA: TGCAGCCCTCAGGGGCGGGGAAATGAGCAGTTCTTC
CDR3: CSPQGRGNEQFF
D: -
J: TRBJ2-1
size: few
V: TRBV29-1

DNA: TGTGCCAGCAGTAAACAACAGGGGTGGAATGGCTACACCTTC
CDR3: CASSKQQGWNGYTF
D: TRBD1
J: TRBJ1-2
size: many
V: TRBV28

DNA: TGTGCCAGCAGTTTAGCAGTGAACACTGAAGCTTTCTTT
CDR3: CASSLAVNTEAFF
D: -
J: TRBJ1-1
size: many
V: TRBV5-1

DNA: TGTGCCAGCAGTTTTCTCGGGGGGGGGCATGAGCAGTTCTTC
CDR3: CASSFLGGGHEQFF
D: TRBD2
J: TRBJ2-1
size: few
V: TRBV27

DNA: TGTGCCACCAGCTTCCCGGGACTAGCGGGGGCACCTAGCACAGATACGCAGTATTTT
CDR3: CATSFPGLAGAPSTDTQYF
D: TRBD2
J: TRBJ2-3
size: -
V: TRBV24-1

DNA: TGTGCCAGCGGGATGATACGTTCCAACTACAATGAGCAGTTCTTC
CDR3: CASGMIRSNYNEQFF
D: -
J: TRBJ2-1
size: few
V: TRBV27

DNA: TGTGCCAGCAGTGACTCTGCGGGCGGGATGAACACTGAAGCTTTCTTT
CDR3: CASSDSAGGMNTEAFF
D: -
J: TRBJ1-1
size: few
V: TRBV6-4

DNA: TGTGCCTGGAACACGGCGGCCGGCGAGCAGTACTTC
CDR3: CAWNTAAGEQYF
D: -
J: TRBJ2-7
size: -
V: TRBV30

DNA: TGTGCCAGCTCACCGCAGCTAGCGGGAGGCGATGAGCAGTTCTTC
CDR3: CASSPQLAGGDEQFF
D: TRBD2
J: TRBJ2-1
size: -
V: TRBV18